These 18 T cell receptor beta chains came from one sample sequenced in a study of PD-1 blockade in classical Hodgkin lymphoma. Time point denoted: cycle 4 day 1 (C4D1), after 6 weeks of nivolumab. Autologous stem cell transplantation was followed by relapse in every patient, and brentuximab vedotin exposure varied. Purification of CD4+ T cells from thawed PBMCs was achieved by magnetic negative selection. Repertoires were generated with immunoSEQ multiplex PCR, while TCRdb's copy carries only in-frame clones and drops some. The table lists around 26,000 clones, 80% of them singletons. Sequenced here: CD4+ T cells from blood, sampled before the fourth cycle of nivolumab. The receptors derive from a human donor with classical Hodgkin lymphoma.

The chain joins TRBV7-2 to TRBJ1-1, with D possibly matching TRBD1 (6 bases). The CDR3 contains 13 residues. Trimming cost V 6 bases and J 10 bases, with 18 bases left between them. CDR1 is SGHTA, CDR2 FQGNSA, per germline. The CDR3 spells CASSTGAATVAFF. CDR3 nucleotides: TGTGCCAGCAGTACGGGGGCAGCCACCGTAGCTTTCTTT.

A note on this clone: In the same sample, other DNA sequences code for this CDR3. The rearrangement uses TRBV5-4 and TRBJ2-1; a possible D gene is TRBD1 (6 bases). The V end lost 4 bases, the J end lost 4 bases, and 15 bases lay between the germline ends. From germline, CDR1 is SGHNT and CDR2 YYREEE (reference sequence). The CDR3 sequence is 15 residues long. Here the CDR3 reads CASSLDRPPYNEQFF. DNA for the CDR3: TGTGCCAGCAGCCTAGACAGGCCACCTTACAATGAGCAGTTCTTC.

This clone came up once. The CDR3 reads CASSPRPENTIYF. The CDR3 DNA reads as TGTGCCAGCTCACCGAGGCCCGAAAACACCATATATTTT. The chain has TRBV18 and TRBJ1-3; D gene unclear. V dropped 3 bases and J dropped 6 bases, with 9 bases sitting between them. CDR1 KGHSH and CDR2 LQKENI come from the germline V gene. The CDR3 contains 13 residues.

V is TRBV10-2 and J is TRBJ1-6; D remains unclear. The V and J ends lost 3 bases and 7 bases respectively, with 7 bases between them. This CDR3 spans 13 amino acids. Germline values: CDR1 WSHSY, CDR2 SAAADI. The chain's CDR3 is CASSEDGNSPLHF. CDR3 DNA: TGCGCCAGCAGTGAAGACGGCAATTCACCCCTCCACTTT.

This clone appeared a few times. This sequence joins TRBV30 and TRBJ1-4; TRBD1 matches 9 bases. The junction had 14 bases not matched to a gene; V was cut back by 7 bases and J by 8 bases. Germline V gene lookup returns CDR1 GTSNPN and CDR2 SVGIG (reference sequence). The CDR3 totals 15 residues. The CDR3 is CAYAPPGQGQEKLFF. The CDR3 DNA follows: TGTGCCTACGCACCACCGGGACAGGGACAAGAAAAACTGTTTTTT.

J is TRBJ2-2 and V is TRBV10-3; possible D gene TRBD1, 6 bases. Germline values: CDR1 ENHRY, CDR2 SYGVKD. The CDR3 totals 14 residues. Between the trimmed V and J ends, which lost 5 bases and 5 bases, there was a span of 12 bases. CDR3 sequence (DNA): TGTGCCATCAGTTACAGGGATCAAACCGGGGAGCTGTTTTTT. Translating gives CAISYRDQTGELFF.

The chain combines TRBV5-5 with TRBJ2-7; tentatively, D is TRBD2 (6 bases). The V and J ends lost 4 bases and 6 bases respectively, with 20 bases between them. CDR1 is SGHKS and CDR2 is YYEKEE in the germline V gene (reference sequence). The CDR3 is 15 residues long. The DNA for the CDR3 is TGTGCCAGCAGCCCAGGCGGGGACCCTTCAAGCGAGCAGTACTTC. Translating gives CASSPGGDPSSEQYF.

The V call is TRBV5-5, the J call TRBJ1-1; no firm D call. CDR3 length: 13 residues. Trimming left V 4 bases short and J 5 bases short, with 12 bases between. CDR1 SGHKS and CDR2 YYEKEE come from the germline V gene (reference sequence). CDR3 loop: CASSAMDGTEAFF. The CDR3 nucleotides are TGTGCCAGCAGCGCGATGGATGGTACTGAAGCTTTCTTT.

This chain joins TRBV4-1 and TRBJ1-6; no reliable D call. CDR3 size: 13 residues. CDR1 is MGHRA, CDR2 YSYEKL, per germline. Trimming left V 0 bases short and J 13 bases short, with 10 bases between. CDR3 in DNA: TGCGCCAGCAGCCAAGATAAGGAGACTCCCCTCCACTTT. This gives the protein CASSQDKETPLHF.

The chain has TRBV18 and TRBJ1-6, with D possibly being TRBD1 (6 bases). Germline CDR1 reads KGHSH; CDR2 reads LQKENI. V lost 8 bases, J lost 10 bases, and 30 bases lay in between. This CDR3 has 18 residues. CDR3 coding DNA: TGTGCCAGCACGCCCCGGGGAGGGGGAGTCCCGAAGGAGTCACCCCTCCACTTT. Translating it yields CASTPRGGGVPKESPLHF. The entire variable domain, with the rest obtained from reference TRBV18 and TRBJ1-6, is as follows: NAGVMQNPRHLVRRRGQEARLRCSPMKGHSHVYWYRQLPEEGLKFMVYLQKENIIDESGMPKERFSAEFPKEGPSILRIQQVVRGDSAAYFCASTPRGGGVPKESPLHFGNGTRLTVT.

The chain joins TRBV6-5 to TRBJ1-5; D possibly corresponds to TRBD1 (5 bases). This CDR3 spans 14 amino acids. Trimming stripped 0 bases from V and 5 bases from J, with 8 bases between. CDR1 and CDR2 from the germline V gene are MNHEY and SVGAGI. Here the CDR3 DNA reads TGTGCCAGCAGTTACTCGCAGGGATATCAGCCCCAGCATTTT. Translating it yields CASSYSQGYQPQHF.

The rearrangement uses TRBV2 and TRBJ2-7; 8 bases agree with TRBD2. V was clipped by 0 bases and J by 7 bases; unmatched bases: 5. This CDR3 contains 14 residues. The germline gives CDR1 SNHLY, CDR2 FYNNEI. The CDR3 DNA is TGTGCCAGCAGTGAAGCAGTAGCGGGGAGAGAGCAGTACTTC. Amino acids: CASSEAVAGREQYF.

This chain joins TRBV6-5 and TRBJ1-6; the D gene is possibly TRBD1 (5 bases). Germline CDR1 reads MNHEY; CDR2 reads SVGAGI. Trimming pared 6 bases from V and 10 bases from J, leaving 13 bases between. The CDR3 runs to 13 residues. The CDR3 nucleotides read TGTGCCAGCAGCACCGAGGACAAATCACCCCTCCACTTT. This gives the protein CASSTEDKSPLHF.

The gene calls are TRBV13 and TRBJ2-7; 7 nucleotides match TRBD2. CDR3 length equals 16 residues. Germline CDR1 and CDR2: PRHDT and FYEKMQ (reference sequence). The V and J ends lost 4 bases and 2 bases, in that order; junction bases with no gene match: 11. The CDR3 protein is CASSSAGRARTYEQYF. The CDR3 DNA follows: TGTGCCAGCAGCTCCGCAGGGAGGGCAAGGACCTACGAGCAGTACTTC.

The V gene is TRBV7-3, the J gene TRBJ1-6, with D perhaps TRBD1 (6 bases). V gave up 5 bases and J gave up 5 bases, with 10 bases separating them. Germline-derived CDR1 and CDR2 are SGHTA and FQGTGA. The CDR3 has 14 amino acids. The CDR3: CASSPGHNNSPLHF. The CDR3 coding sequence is TGTGCCAGCAGCCCGGGACATAATAATTCACCCCTCCACTTT.

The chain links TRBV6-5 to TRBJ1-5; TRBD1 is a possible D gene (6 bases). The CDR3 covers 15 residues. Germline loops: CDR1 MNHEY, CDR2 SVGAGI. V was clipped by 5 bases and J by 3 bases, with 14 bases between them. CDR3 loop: CASSREGGTNQPQHF. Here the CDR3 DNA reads TGTGCCAGCAGTCGAGAAGGGGGAACCAATCAGCCCCAGCATTTT.

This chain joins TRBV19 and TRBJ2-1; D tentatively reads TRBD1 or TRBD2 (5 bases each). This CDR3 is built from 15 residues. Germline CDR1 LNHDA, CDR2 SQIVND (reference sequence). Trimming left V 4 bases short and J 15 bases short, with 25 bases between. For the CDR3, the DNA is TGTGCCAGTAGTAAAAGGGACGTTAAGGCCGGTGTACCGTTCTTC. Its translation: CASSKRDVKAGVPFF.

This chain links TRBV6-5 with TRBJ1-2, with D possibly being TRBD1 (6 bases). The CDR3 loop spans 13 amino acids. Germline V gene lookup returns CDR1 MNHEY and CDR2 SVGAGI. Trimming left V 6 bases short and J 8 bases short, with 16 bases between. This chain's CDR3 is CASREGGYGGYTF. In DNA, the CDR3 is TGTGCCAGCAGGGAAGGGGGATACGGCGGCTACACCTTC.